The T cell receptor (beta chain) under discussion was sequenced for a study of CD8 T cells in ankylosing spondylitis. General observations from the study: Disease-associated clones were reportedly significantly overrepresented in matched ankylosing spondylitis synovial fluid. For ankylosing spondylitis blood, a TCR beta motif of eight or nine highly homologous variants appeared characteristic. Prior work had noted some motif variants in reactive arthritis blood and synovial fluid.

As for this clonotype: Its antigen is still unknown. A junction boundary mismatches the germline segment, possibly from a read error.

TCRdb analysed the 5' RACE reads with MiXCR anew, one entry per CDR3 protein. The repertoire holds about 220,000 distinct CDR3 sequences, about 17% seen once, with about 42% in the top ten. The origin of this receptor is a male donor with ankylosing spondylitis. The sequenced sample was blood, either unsorted or a sorted T cell fraction (not recorded which).

CDR3 region: CTSSQEPGGGDEQYF. The DNA for the CDR3 is TGCACCAGCAGCCAAGAGCCCGGGGGTGGGGACGAGCAGTACTTC. The chain combines TRBV4-1 with TRBJ2-7; D might be TRBD2 (6 bases). This CDR3 comprises 15 residues. CDR1 is MGHRA, CDR2 YSYEKL, per germline.